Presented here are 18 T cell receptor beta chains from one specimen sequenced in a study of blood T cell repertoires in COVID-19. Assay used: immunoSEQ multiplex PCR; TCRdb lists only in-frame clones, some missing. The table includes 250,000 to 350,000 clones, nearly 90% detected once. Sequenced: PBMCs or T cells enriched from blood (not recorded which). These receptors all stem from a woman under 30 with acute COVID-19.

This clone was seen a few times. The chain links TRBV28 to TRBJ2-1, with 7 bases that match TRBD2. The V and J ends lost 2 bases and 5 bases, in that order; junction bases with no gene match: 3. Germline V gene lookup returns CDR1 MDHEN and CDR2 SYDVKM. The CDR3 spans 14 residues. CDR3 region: CASSLTLADNEQFF. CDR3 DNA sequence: TGTGCCAGCAGTTTAACTCTAGCGGACAATGAGCAGTTCTTC.

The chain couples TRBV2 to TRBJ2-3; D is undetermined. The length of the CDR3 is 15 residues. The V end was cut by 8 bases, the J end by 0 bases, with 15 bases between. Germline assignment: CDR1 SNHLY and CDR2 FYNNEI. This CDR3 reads CASHDFTTSTDTQYF. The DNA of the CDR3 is TGTGCCAGCCATGATTTCACTACTAGCACAGATACGCAGTATTTT. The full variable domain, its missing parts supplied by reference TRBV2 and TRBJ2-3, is EPEVTQTPSHQVTQMGQEVILRCVPISNHLYFYWYRQILGQKVEFLVSFYNNEISEKSEIFDDQFSVERPDGSNFTLKIRSTKLEDSAMYFCASHDFTTSTDTQYFGPGTRLTVL.

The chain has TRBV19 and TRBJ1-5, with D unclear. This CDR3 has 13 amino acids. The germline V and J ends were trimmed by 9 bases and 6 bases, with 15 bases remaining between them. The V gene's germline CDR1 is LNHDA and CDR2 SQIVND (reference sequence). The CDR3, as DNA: TGTGCCAGCGCCGGAGCGCGGGGTCAGCCCCAGCATTTT. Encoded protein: CASAGARGQPQHF.

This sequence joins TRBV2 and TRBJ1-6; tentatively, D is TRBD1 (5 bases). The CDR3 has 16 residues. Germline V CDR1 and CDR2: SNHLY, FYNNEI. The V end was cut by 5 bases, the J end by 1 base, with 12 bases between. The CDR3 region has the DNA TGTGCCAGCAGTTCTTCAGGGAAGTCCTATAATTCACCCCTCCACTTT. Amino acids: CASSSSGKSYNSPLHF.

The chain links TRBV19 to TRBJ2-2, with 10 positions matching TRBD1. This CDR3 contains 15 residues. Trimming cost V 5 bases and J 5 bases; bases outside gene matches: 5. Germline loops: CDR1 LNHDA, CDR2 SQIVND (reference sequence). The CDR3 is CASSPGTGVTGELFF. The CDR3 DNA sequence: TGTGCCAGTAGTCCCGGGACAGGGGTTACCGGGGAGCTGTTTTTT. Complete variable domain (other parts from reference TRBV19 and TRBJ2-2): DGGITQSPKYLFRKEGQNVTLSCEQNLNHDAMYWYRQDPGQGLRLIYYSQIVNDFQKGDIAEGYSVSREKKESFPLTVTSAQKNPTAFYLCASSPGTGVTGELFFGEGSRLTVL.

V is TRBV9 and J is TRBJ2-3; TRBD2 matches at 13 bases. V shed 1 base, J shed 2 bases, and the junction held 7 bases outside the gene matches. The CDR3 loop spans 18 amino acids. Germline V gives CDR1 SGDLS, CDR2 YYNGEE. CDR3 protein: CASSVRTSGSLYTDTQYF. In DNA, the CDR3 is TGTGCCAGCAGCGTAAGGACTAGCGGGAGCCTCTACACAGATACGCAGTATTTT.

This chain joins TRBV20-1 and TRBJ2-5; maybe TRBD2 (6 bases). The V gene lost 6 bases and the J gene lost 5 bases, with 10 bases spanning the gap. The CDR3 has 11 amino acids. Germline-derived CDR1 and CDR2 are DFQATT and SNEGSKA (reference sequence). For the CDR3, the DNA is TGCAGTGCCAGGAGCGGGGAGACCCAGTACTTC. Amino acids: CSARSGETQYF.

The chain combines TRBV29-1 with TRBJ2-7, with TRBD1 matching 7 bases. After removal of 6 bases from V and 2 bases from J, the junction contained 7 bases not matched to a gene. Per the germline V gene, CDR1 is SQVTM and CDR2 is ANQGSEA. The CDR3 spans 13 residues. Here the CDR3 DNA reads TGCAGCGTCCGAACCGGGACAGCCTACGAGCAGTACTTC. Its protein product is CSVRTGTAYEQYF.

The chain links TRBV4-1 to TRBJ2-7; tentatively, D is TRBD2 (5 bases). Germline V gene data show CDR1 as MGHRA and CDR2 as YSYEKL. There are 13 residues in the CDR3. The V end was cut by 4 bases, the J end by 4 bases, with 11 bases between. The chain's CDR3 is CASSPTEVYEQYF. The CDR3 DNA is TGCGCCAGCAGCCCCACGGAGGTATACGAGCAGTACTTC.

The CDR3 DNA reads TGCGCCAGCAGGCAGGGGGTTAACACTGAAGCTTTCTTT. Residues: CASRQGVNTEAFF. The chain carries TRBV10-1 and TRBJ1-1, with 7 positions matching TRBD1. J lost 2 bases, V lost 6 bases, and 3 bases had no gene match. CDR1 WNHNN and CDR2 SYGVQD come from the germline V gene (reference sequence). The CDR3 covers 13 residues.

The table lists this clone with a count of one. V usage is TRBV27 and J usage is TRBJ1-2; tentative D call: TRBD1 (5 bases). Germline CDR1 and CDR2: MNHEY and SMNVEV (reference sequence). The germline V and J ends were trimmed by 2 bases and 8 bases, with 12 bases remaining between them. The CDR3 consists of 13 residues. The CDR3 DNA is TGTGCCAGCAGTTTAGTGCCCGGGGGGGGCTACACCTTC. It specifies CASSLVPGGGYTF.

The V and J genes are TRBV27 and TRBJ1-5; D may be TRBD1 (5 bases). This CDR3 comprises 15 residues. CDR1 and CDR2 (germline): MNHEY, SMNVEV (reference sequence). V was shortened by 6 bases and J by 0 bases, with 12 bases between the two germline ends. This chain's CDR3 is CASSKRGDSNQPQHF. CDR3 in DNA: TGTGCCAGCAGCAAACGGGGGGATAGCAATCAGCCCCAGCATTTT.

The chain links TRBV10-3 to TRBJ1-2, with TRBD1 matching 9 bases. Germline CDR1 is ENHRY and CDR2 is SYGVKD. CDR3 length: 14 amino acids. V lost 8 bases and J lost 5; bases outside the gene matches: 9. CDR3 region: CAIHGSGTGYGYTF. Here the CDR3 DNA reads TGTGCCATCCACGGGAGCGGGACAGGGTATGGCTACACCTTC.

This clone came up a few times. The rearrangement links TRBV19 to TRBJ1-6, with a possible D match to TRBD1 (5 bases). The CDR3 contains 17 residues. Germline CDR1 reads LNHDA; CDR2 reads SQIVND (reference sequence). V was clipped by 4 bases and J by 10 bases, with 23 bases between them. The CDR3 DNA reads TGTGCCAGTAGTACAGCGGGGGTGTGGCAGGTCGGCTCACCCCTCCACTTT. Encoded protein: CASSTAGVWQVGSPLHF.

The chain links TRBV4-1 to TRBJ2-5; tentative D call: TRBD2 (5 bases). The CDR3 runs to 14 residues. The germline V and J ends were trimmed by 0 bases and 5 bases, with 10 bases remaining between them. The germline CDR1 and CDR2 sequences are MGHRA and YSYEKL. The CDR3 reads CASSQDSSEETQYF. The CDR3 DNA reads TGCGCCAGCAGCCAAGATAGTAGCGAGGAGACCCAGTACTTC.

The chain's CDR3 is CAAADTEAFF. Written as DNA, the CDR3 is TGTGCCGCTGCGGACACTGAAGCTTTCTTT. The chain carries TRBV28 and TRBJ1-1; no clear D gene. CDR3 size: 10 residues. Germline CDR1 and CDR2: MDHEN and SYDVKM. Between the trimmed V and J ends, which lost 11 bases and 3 bases, there was a span of 7 bases.

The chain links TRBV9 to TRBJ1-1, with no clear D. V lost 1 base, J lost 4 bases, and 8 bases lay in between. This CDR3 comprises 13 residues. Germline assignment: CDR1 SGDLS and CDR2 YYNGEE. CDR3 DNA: TGTGCCAGCAGCGTACGAGACACCACTGAAGCTTTCTTT. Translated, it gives CASSVRDTTEAFF.

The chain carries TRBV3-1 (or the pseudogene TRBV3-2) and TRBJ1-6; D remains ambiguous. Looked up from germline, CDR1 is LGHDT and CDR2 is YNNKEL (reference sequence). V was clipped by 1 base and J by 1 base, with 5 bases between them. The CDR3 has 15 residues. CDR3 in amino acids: CASSQGGSYNSPLHF. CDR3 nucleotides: TGTGCCAGCAGCCAAGGAGGGTCCTATAATTCACCCCTCCACTTT.